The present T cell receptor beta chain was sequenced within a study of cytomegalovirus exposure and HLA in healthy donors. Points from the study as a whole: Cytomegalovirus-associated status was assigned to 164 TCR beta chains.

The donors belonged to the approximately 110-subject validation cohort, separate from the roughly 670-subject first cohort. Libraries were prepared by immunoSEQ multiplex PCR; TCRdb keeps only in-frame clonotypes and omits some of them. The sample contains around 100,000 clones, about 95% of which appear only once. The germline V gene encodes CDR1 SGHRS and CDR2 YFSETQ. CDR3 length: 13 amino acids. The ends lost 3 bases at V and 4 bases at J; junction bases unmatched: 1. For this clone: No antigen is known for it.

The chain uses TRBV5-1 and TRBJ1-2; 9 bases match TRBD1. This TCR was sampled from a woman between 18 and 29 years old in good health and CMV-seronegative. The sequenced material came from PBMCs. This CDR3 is CASSSQGAYGYTF. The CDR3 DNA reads TGCGCCAGCAGCTCACAGGGGGCCTATGGCTACACCTTC.